This T cell receptor (beta chain) is drawn from a study of Ad26.COV2.S vaccination and SARS-CoV-2 variants. This CDR3 has 16 amino acids. Germline V gives CDR1 LGHNA, CDR2 YSLEER. Trimming cost V 1 base and J 7 bases; bases outside gene matches: 6. The table came from immunoSEQ multiplex PCR; TCRdb's copy has only in-frame clones and leaves some out. The table records about 480,000 clones, roughly 89% of them present only once. Described treatment: about 20 received Ad26.COV2.S at low or high dose, single or two shots; 5 received placebo; per-sample allocation not given. The investigators took samples on day 63 after the first vaccine or placebo injection. Ad26 vector vaccine expressed Wuhan-strain SARS-CoV-2 spike.

The V gene is TRBV4-3, the J gene TRBJ1-4; TRBD1 matches at 10 bases. Sequencing used peripheral blood, obtained in a trial of Ad26.COV2.S vaccine versus placebo. This sequence was found in a person between 18 and 65 years old who received the Ad26.COV2.S COVID-19 vaccine or a placebo. CDR3 bases: TGCGCCAGCAGCCAAGCGGGGGGACAGGGGAGTGAAAAACTGTTTTTT. Its protein is CASSQAGGQGSEKLFF.